This is a list of T cell receptor beta chains from one sample in a study of blood T cell repertoires in COVID-19. Produced via immunoSEQ multiplex PCR; TCRdb's table is partial and in-frame only. Of about 310,000 clones in the sample, nearly 90% are singletons; the top ten hold 0.8% to 1.3%. The sample taken for sequencing was peripheral blood. The source is a woman aged 40 to 50 with COVID-19, enrolled during active disease. The CDR3 runs from the conserved cysteine through the conserved F or W. Fields, in order: J gene, V gene, D gene, CDR3 DNA, CDR3 protein. D genes are given only for firm matches.

J: TRBJ1-1; V: TRBV28; D: TRBD1; DNA: TGTGCCAGCACCGACAGGGTTAACACTGAAGCTTTCTTT; CDR3: CASTDRVNTEAFF
J: TRBJ2-5; V: TRBV7-9; D: TRBD2; DNA: TGTGCCAGCAGCTCAAATGAGGGACTAGCGCCGTTAGGGGAGACCCAGTACTTC; CDR3: CASSSNEGLAPLGETQYF
J: TRBJ2-1; V: TRBV9; D: -; DNA: TGTGCCAGCAGCACCCCCAGCAATGAGCAGTTCTTC; CDR3: CASSTPSNEQFF
J: TRBJ1-1; V: TRBV28; D: -; DNA: TGTGCCAGCAGTTTGGGGTCGAGAGGGACTGAAGCTTTCTTT; CDR3: CASSLGSRGTEAFF
J: TRBJ1-1; V: TRBV19; D: TRBD1; DNA: TGTGCCAGTAGTCCCCGGACAGGGCCTTTGCATCACACTGAAGCTTTCTTT; CDR3: CASSPRTGPLHHTEAFF
J: TRBJ1-5; V: TRBV29-1; D: -; DNA: TGCAGCGTTGGGGGGGAACAGCCCCAGCATTTT; CDR3: CSVGGEQPQHF
J: TRBJ2-5; V: TRBV15; D: TRBD2; DNA: TGTGCCACCAGCAGACAACTAGCGGGGCTGGAGACCCAGTACTTC; CDR3: CATSRQLAGLETQYF
J: TRBJ1-1; V: TRBV2; D: -; DNA: TGTGCCAGTTCGAGACAGGCTCTAGAAGCTTTCTTT; CDR3: CASSRQALEAFF
J: TRBJ1-3; V: TRBV19; D: -; DNA: TGTGCCAGTAGTATAGGAGGTCGGGTCTCTGGAAACACCATATATTTT; CDR3: CASSIGGRVSGNTIYF
J: TRBJ2-1; V: TRBV7-2; D: -; DNA: TGTGCCAGCAGCTTATTAGCCAGGGGAAGCTCCTACAATGAGCAGTTCTTC; CDR3: CASSLLARGSSYNEQFF
J: TRBJ1-5; V: TRBV28; D: -; DNA: TGTGCCAGCGGGGGGGGGACTCAGCCCCAGCATTTT; CDR3: CASGGGTQPQHF
J: TRBJ1-5; V: TRBV2; D: -; DNA: TGTGCCAGCAGTGAAGCGGGAGGTCAGCCCCAGCATTTT; CDR3: CASSEAGGQPQHF